Included here is one T cell receptor (beta chain) sequence, with context. Per the original data handling: Estimates of nucleated cell counts were drawn from the amplification of reference gene primers. Sequencing was performed with immunoSEQ multiplex PCR; in TCRdb, only in-frame clones are kept and a portion is missing. V and J calls and clone size follow that table, whereas D and trimming were derived from the DNA. In the table there are around 170,000 clones, roughly 90% of which are singletons. This sample was taken from a study of blood T cell repertoires in COVID-19. Study summary: Acute and convalescent COVID-19 specimens originated in the United States, Italy and Spain.

Trimming took 2 bases from V and 2 from J, leaving 13 bases between them. Germline V CDR1 and CDR2: ENHRY, SYGVKD. This CDR3 region has 16 residues. This clonotype was sampled from a man in his sixties with acute or convalescent COVID-19. This chain joins TRBV10-3 and TRBJ1-5, with no clear D. Sequenced: peripheral blood. The CDR3 region has the DNA TGTGCCATCAGTGAGGCAGGAGGCGATGGCAATCAGCCCCAGCATTTT. The encoded protein is CAISEAGGDGNQPQHF.